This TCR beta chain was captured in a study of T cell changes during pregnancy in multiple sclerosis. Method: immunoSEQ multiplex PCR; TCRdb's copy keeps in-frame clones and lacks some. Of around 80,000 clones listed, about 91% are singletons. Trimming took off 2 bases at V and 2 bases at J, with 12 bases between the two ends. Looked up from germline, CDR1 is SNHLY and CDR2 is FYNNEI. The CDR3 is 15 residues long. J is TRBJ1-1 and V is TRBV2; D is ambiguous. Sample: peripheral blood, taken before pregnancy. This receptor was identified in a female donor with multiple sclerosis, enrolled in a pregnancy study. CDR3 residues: CASSEQTGLNTEAFF. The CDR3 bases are TGTGCCAGCAGTGAACAGACTGGACTTAACACTGAAGCTTTCTTT.